This T cell receptor beta chain appears in the sequencing data of a study of technical replicates of blood from a handful of donors. TCRdb keeps only in-frame clones here, not all; method: immunoSEQ multiplex PCR. Of about 87,000 clones in the sample, approximately 95% are singletons; the top ten hold 0.34%. The TCR comes from a human donor in good health. Sequencing used T cells isolated from PBMCs.

The CDR3 here is CASSLHWALGTQYF. CDR3 sequence (DNA): TGTGCCAGCAGCCTTCATTGGGCATTGGGGACCCAGTACTTC. The genes are TRBV7-2 and TRBJ2-5; D unresolved. The V gene lost 5 bases and the J gene lost 7 bases, with 17 bases spanning the gap. This CDR3 is built from 14 residues. Germline CDR1 is SGHTA and CDR2 is FQGNSA. Full variable domain (missing parts from reference TRBV7-2 and TRBJ2-5): GAGVSQSPSNKVTEKGKDVELRCDPISGHTALYWYRQSLGQGLEFLIYFQGNSAPDKSGLPSDRFSAERTGGSVSTLTIQRTQQEDSAVYLCASSLHWALGTQYFGPGTRLLVL.